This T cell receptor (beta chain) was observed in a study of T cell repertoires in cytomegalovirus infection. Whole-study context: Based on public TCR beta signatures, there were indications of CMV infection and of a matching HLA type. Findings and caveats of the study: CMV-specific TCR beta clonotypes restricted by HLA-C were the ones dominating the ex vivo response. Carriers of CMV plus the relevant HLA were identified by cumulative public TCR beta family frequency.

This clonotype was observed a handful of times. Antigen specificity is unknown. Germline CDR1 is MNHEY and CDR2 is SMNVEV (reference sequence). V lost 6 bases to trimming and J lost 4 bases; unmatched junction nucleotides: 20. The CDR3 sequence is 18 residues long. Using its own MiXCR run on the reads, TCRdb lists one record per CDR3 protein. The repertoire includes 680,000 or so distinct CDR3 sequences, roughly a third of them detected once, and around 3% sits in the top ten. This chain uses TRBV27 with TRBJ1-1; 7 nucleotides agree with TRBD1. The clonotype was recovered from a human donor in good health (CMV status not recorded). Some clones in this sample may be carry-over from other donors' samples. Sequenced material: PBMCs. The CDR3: CASRAPIGQAGLSTEAFF. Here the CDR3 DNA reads TGTGCCAGCAGAGCCCCGATAGGACAGGCCGGCTTGAGCACTGAAGCTTTCTTT.